This is a list of T cell receptor beta chains from one sample in a study of shared clonotypes between healthy human individuals. The data were produced by immunoSEQ multiplex PCR, yet TCRdb's version contains in-frame clones alone and is incomplete. The sample lists over a million clones, about 80% seen once, with 0.61% in the top ten. The sample taken for sequencing was memory CD4+ T cells from PBMCs. These receptors originate from a young man in good health. Some clones in this sample may be carry-over from other donors' samples. Both conserved end residues are part of each CDR3. D genes are given only for firm matches. Expanded clones get a size class; other rows say once, few or many, or leave the size out.

>-|TRBJ2-1|-|TRBV29-1|18
CSVHDSGFGEGSYNEQFF
TGCAGCGTCCACGACAGTGGGTTTGGCGAGGGCTCCTACAATGAGCAGTTCTTC
>-|TRBJ2-3|-|TRBV11-2|17
CASSAPLGLGSTDTQYF
TGTGCCAGCAGCGCGCCTCTAGGCCTAGGGAGCACAGATACGCAGTATTTT
>-|TRBJ2-5|-|TRBV28|13
CASSLLNAETQYF
TGTGCCAGCAGTTTACTAAACGCAGAGACCCAGTACTTC
>-|TRBJ2-5|TRBD2|TRBV7-7|16
CASSLYGGREGETQYF
TGTGCCAGCAGCTTATATGGCGGGAGGGAAGGAGAGACCCAGTACTTC
>-|TRBJ1-2|TRBD1|TRBV5-4|14
CASSSGQGFYGYTF
TGTGCCAGCAGCTCGGGACAGGGTTTCTATGGCTACACCTTC
>once|TRBJ1-5|-|TRBV10-2|13
CASSESGYQPQHF
TGCGCCAGCAGTGAGTCGGGGTATCAGCCCCAGCATTTT
>-|TRBJ2-2|-|TRBV5-1|14
CASRGDTSTGELFF
TGCGCCAGCAGGGGGGACACTTCCACCGGGGAGCTGTTTTTT
>-|TRBJ2-2|-|TRBV10-3|15
CAISERPGLAGELFF
TGTGCCATCAGTGAGCGGCCCGGGTTGGCCGGGGAGCTGTTTTTT
>-|TRBJ2-1|TRBD2|TRBV7-9|12
CAGLAGTNEQFF
TGTGCAGGGTTAGCGGGAACCAATGAGCAGTTCTTC
>-|TRBJ1-5|-|TRBV18|16
CASSPSSQGSNQPQHF
TGTGCCAGCTCACCAAGTTCCCAGGGTAGCAATCAGCCCCAGCATTTT
>-|TRBJ2-5|-|TRBV7-3|15
CASSPNPSSAETQYF
TGTGCCAGCAGCCCTAATCCGTCTAGCGCAGAGACCCAGTACTTC
>once|TRBJ1-1|-|TRBV10-3|15
CAISEVVGGNTEAFF
TGTGCCATCAGTGAGGTCGTAGGGGGGAACACTGAAGCTTTCTTT
>-|TRBJ2-1|-|TRBV11-3|13
CASSLTLGAEQFF
TGTGCCAGCAGCCTAACTTTAGGAGCGGAGCAGTTCTTC
>-|TRBJ1-1|-|TRBV2|14
CASSGSQGSTEAFF
TGTGCCAGCAGTGGAAGTCAGGGGAGCACTGAAGCTTTCTTT
>-|TRBJ1-3|-|TRBV5-4|15
CASSAMTAGGNTIYF
TGTGCCAGCAGCGCTATGACGGCTGGGGGAAACACCATATATTTT
>few|TRBJ2-1|-|TRBV5-5|11
CASSIYNEQFF
TGTGCCAGCAGCATCTACAATGAGCAGTTCTTC
>-|TRBJ2-7|TRBD1|TRBV5-1|13
CASSLGQGASQYF
TGCGCCAGCAGCTTGGGACAGGGGGCGTCGCAGTACTTC
>many|TRBJ2-4|-|TRBV2|14
CASFYDKAKNIQYF
TGTGCCAGCTTTTACGACAAAGCCAAAAACATTCAGTACTTC
>once|TRBJ2-1|-|TRBV28|14
CATRGERFFEGQFF
TGTGCCACCAGGGGGGAGCGGTTTTTTGAGGGGCAGTTCTTC
>-|TRBJ2-7|-|TRBV28|12
CASSTGFHEQYF
TGTGCCAGCAGTACCGGTTTCCACGAGCAGTACTTC
>-|TRBJ1-1|TRBD1|TRBV9|13
CASSYGQGLEAFF
TGTGCCAGCAGCTATGGACAGGGTTTAGAAGCTTTCTTT
>-|TRBJ2-1|TRBD2|TRBV7-3|17
CASSFQRASGSEIEQFF
TGTGCCAGCAGCTTCCAGCGGGCTAGCGGGAGTGAAATCGAGCAGTTCTTC
>-|TRBJ2-2|-|TRBV7-3|14
CASSLTQNTGELFF
TGTGCCAGCAGCTTGACTCAGAACACCGGGGAGCTATTTTTT
>-|TRBJ1-1|-|TRBV5-4|15
CASSLSGASRTEAFF
TGTGCCAGCAGCTTATCCGGGGCGTCACGGACTGAAGCTTTCTTT
>-|TRBJ1-1|TRBD1|TRBV6-1|15
CASSELVDRDTEAFF
TGTGCCAGCAGTGAATTGGTGGACAGGGATACTGAAGCTTTCTTT
>few|TRBJ2-2|-|TRBV9|14
CASSTDGYTGELFF
TGTGCCAGCAGCACGGACGGCTACACCGGGGAGCTGTTTTTT
>once|TRBJ1-5|-|TRBV5-4|15
CASSSGPTSGQPQHF
TGTGCCAGCAGCTCGGGACCAACCTCGGGACAGCCCCAGCATTTT
>-|TRBJ2-6|-|TRBV14|15
CASSPRGLGANVLTF
TGTGCCAGCAGCCCCAGGGGCCTCGGGGCCAACGTCCTGACTTTC
>-|TRBJ1-2|-|TRBV5-5|14
CASSPDSLNYGYTF
TGTGCCAGCAGCCCGGACAGTCTTAACTATGGCTACACCTTC
>-|TRBJ2-5|-|TRBV5-1|13
CASSHEVQETQYF
TGCGCCAGCAGCCACGAAGTCCAAGAGACCCAGTACTTC
>few|TRBJ1-5|TRBD1|TRBV28|16
CASNAPHRGWNQPQHF
TGTGCCAGCAACGCCCCCCACAGGGGGTGGAATCAGCCCCAGCATTTT
>-|TRBJ2-4|-|TRBV4-1|15
CASSQEGQYKNIQYF
TGCGCCAGCAGCCAAGAAGGACAGTACAAAAACATTCAGTACTTC
>-|TRBJ1-3|-|TRBV5-6|16
CASSLGTGVSGNTIYF
TGTGCCAGCAGCCTAGGAACAGGAGTATCTGGAAACACCATATATTTT
>-|TRBJ1-2|TRBD1|TRBV2|16
CASGDPGQLNFNGYTF
TGTGCCAGCGGCGATCCGGGACAGCTCAATTTTAATGGCTACACCTTC
>-|TRBJ2-7|TRBD2|TRBV30|15
CAWSSPSGFSYEQYF
TGTGCCTGGAGTAGTCCTAGCGGCTTCTCCTACGAGCAGTACTTC
>-|TRBJ2-2|-|TRBV10-3|16
CAISEWSERNTGELFF
TGTGCCATCAGTGAGTGGAGTGAGAGGAACACCGGGGAGCTGTTTTTT
>-|TRBJ2-3|TRBD1|TRBV18|16
CASSPDRGVSTDTQYF
TGTGCCAGCTCACCCGACAGGGGAGTTAGCACAGATACGCAGTATTTT
>-|TRBJ2-1|TRBD2|TRBV27|16
CARFPAGRSSYNEQFF
TGTGCCAGGTTCCCAGCGGGGAGGAGCTCCTACAATGAGCAGTTCTTC
>-|TRBJ2-7|TRBD1|TRBV27|15
CASSPRQGGAYEQYF
TGTGCCAGCAGTCCCCGACAGGGGGGGGCCTACGAGCAGTACTTC
>-|TRBJ1-1|-|TRBV11-3|14
CASSLSGMNTEAFF
TGTGCCAGCAGCTTATCTGGGATGAACACTGAAGCTTTCTTT
>-|TRBJ2-7|TRBD1|TRBV18|14
CASTPRDRGHEQYF
TGTGCCAGCACTCCCCGGGACAGGGGTCACGAGCAGTACTTC
>-|TRBJ1-1|-|TRBV28|13
CASRGTVNTEAFF
TGTGCCAGCAGAGGAACAGTGAACACTGAAGCTTTCTTT
>-|TRBJ2-7|-|TRBV15|14
CATSRDGDLREQYF
TGTGCCACCAGCAGAGATGGGGACCTGCGCGAGCAGTACTTC
>-|TRBJ1-2|-|TRBV18|13
CASSPRQNYGYTF
TGTGCCAGCTCACCACGACAGAACTATGGCTACACCTTC